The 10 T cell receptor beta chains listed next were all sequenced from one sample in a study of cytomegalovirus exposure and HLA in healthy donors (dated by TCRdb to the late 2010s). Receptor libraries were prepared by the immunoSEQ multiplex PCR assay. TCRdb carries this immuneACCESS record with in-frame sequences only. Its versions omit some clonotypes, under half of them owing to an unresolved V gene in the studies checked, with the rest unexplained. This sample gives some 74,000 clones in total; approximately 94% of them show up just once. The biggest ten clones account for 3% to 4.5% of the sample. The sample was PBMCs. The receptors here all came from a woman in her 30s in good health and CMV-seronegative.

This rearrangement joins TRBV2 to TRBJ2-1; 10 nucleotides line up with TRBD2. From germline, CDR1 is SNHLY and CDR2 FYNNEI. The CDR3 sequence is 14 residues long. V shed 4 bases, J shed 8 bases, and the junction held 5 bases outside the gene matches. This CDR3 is CASSVERGGHEQFF. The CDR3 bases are TGTGCCAGCAGTGTTGAGCGGGGGGGCCATGAGCAGTTCTTC.

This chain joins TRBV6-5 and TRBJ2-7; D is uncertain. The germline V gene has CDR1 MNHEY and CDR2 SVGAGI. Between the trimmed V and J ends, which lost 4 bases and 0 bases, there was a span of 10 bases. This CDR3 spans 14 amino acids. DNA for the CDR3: TGTGCCAGCAGTTTAAGCAGGATCTCCTACGAGCAGTACTTC. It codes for CASSLSRISYEQYF.

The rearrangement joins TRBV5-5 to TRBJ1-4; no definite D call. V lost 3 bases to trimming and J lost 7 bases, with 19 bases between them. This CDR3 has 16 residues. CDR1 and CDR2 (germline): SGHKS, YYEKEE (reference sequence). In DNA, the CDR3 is TGTGCCAGCAGCTGGAGAGGCCTTGTGGGTAGTGAAAAACTGTTTTTT. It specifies CASSWRGLVGSEKLFF.

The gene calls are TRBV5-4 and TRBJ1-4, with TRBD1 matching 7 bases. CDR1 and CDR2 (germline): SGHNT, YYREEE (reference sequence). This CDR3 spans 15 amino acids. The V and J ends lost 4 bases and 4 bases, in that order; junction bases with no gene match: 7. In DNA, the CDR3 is TGTGCCAGCAGCGAAAGACAGGGAAGTAATGAAAAACTGTTTTTT. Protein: CASSERQGSNEKLFF. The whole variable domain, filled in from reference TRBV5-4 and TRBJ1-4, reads ETGVTQSPTHLIKTRGQQVTLRCSSQSGHNTVSWYQQALGQGPQFIFQYYREEENGRGNFPPRFSGLQFPNYSSELNVNALELDDSALYLCASSERQGSNEKLFFGSGTQLSVL.

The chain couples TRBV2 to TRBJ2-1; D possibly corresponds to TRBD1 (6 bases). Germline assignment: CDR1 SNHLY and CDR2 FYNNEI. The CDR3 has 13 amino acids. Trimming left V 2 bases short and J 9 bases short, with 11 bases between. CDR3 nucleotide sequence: TGTGCCAGCAGTGAACGGGTAGGGGGTGAGCAGTTCTTC. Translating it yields CASSERVGGEQFF. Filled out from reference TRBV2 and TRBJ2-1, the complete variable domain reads EPEVTQTPSHQVTQMGQEVILRCVPISNHLYFYWYRQILGQKVEFLVSFYNNEISEKSEIFDDQFSVERPDGSNFTLKIRSTKLEDSAMYFCASSERVGGEQFFGPGTRLTVL.

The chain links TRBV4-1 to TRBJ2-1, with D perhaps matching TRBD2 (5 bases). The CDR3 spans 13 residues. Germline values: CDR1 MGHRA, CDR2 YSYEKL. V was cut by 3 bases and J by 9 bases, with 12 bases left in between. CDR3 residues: CASSHTTAGEQFF. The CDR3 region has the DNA TGCGCCAGCAGCCACACAACGGCGGGTGAGCAGTTCTTC.

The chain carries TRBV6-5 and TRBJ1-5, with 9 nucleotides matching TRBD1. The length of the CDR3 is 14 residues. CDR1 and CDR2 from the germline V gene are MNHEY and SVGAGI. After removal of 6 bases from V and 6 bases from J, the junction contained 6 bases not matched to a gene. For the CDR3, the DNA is TGTGCCAGCAGACTCACGGACAGGGGTCAGCCCCAGCATTTT. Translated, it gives CASRLTDRGQPQHF.

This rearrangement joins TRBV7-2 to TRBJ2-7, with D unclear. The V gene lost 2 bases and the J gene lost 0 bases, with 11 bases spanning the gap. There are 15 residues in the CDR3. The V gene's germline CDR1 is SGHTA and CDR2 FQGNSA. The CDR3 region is CASSLISDNSYEQYF. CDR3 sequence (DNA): TGTGCCAGCAGCTTAATTTCTGACAACTCCTACGAGCAGTACTTC.

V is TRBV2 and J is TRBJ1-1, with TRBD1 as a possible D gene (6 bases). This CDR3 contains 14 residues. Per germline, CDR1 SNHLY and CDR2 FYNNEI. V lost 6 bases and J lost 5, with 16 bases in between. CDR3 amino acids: CASREGGDITEAFF. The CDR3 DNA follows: TGTGCCAGCAGAGAGGGGGGGGATATTACTGAAGCTTTCTTT. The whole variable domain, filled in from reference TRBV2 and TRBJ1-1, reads EPEVTQTPSHQVTQMGQEVILRCVPISNHLYFYWYRQILGQKVEFLVSFYNNEISEKSEIFDDQFSVERPDGSNFTLKIRSTKLEDSAMYFCASREGGDITEAFFGQGTRLTVV.

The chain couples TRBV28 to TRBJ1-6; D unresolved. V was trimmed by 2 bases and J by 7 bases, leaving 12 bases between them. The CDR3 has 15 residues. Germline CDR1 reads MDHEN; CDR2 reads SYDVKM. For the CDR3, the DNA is TGTGCCAGCAGTTTAAATCGGGGTTCAAATTCACCCCTCCACTTT. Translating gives CASSLNRGSNSPLHF.